This T cell receptor beta chain originates from a study of cytomegalovirus exposure and HLA in healthy donors. Method: immunoSEQ multiplex PCR; TCRdb's copy keeps in-frame clones and lacks some. The repertoire has about 56,000 clones, roughly 93% of them found once; the top ten carry over 1.5%. This CDR3 comprises 13 residues. V lost 9 bases and J 2 bases, leaving 14 bases between the germline ends. Germline CDR1 is MGHRA and CDR2 is YSYEKL. This TCR was recovered from a woman aged 18-35 years in good health and CMV-seropositive. Sequencing was carried out using PBMCs. This chain uses TRBV4-1 with TRBJ2-7; TRBD1 might be the D (5 bases). The CDR3 here is CASRPGNTYEQYF. Here the CDR3 DNA reads TGCGCCAGTCGACCAGGGAACACCTACGAGCAGTACTTC.